This TCR beta chain was sequenced in a study of response to subunit inactivated influenza vaccine. TCRdb analysed the RT-PCR reads with MiXCR anew, one entry per CDR3 protein. The top ten clones hold 6% to 9.5% of a sample with 650,000 or so distinct CDR3 sequences, 14% of them seen once. Turning to this clonotype: As yet, its antigen is unknown.

The study, taken as a whole, reports: The authors put forward the suggestion that each seasonal influenza vaccination may bring in only a limited number of new T cells.

The receptor comes from a man aged 45-65 years who received an inactivated influenza vaccine. Material: PBMCs from blood, obtained 14 days before vaccination.

CDR3 nucleotides: TGTGCCATCGCCCCGGGACAGGGATCTTCCTACGAGCAGTACTTC. It specifies CAIAPGQGSSYEQYF. J is TRBJ2-7 and V is TRBV10-3, with TRBD1 matching 9 bases. V gave up 8 bases and J gave up 1 base; unmatched junction bases: 9. The length of the CDR3 is 15 residues. In germline, CDR1 is ENHRY, CDR2 SYGVKD.